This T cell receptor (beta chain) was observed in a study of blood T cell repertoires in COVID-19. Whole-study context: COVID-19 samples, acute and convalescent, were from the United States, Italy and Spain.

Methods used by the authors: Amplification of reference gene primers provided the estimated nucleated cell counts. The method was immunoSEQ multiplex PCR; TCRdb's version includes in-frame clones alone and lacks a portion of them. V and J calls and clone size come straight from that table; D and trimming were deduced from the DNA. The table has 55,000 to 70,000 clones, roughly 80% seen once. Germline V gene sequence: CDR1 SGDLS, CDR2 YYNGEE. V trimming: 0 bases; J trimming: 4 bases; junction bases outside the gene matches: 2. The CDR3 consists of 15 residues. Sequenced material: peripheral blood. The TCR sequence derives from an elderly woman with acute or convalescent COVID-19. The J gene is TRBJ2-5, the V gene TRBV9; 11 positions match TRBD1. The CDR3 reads CASSVGGTGGETQYF. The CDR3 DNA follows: TGTGCCAGCAGCGTAGGGGGGACAGGGGGAGAGACCCAGTACTTC.